This T cell receptor (beta chain) was sequenced in a study of T cells in Graves' hyperthyroidism and ophthalmopathy. From RNA transcripts, TCR beta CDR3 regions were amplified. The HTBI primer set served for first-round RT-PCR of the TCR CDR3. TCRdb fed the multiplex PCR reads into MiXCR, producing one record per CDR3 protein. The sample holds almost 600,000 distinct CDR3 sequences; over 11% are singletons and the top ten take around 5.4%. In its sample, this clonotype was seen many times. The germline gives CDR1 KGHSH, CDR2 LQKENI. Trimming removed 3 bases from V and 5 bases from J, with 6 bases in between. This CDR3 region has 12 residues.

J is TRBJ2-3 and V is TRBV18; tentative D call: TRBD1 (5 bases). The receptor comes from a woman aged 30 to 39 with Graves' hyperthyroidism that later progressed to Graves' ophthalmopathy. Sequenced material: blood. CDR3 in DNA: TGTGCCAGCTCACCCCAGGGAGATACGCAGTATTTT. Its protein is CASSPQGDTQYF.